The next 20 T cell receptor beta chains were all read from a single sample in a study of cytomegalovirus exposure and HLA in healthy donors. It was with 60 Vbeta and 13 Jbeta primers that the PCR ran. The protocol was immunoSEQ multiplex PCR, while the TCRdb copy is restricted to in-frame clones and leaves out a portion. The sample holds some 110,000 clones, more than 75% seen once. Specimen: PBMCs. These receptors originate from a man aged 35-49 years in good health and CMV-seronegative.

This clone has a handful of counts. The V call is TRBV30, the J call TRBJ2-7; a possible D gene is TRBD2 (5 bases). There are 13 residues in the CDR3. CDR1 and CDR2 from the germline V gene are GTSNPN and SVGIG (reference sequence). The V and J ends lost 5 bases and 0 bases respectively, with 11 bases between them. The CDR3 loop reads CAWGSRDSYEQYF. Written as DNA, the CDR3 is TGTGCCTGGGGGAGTCGGGACTCCTACGAGCAGTACTTC.

The rearrangement links TRBV9 to TRBJ2-3; 9 bases line up with TRBD1. The V gene end was trimmed by 4 bases and the J gene end by 3 bases; junction bases not matched to a gene: 6. The germline V gene has CDR1 SGDLS and CDR2 YYNGEE. The CDR3 extends over 15 amino acids. The DNA of the CDR3 is TGTGCCAGCAGCACACGGGACAGGGTTACAGATACGCAGTATTTT. Amino acid sequence: CASSTRDRVTDTQYF.

This chain links TRBV11-3 with TRBJ2-1, with TRBD1 matching 7 bases. The CDR3 has 17 amino acids. The V segment lost 5 bases and the J segment 5 bases; nucleotides outside the gene matches: 15. Germline lookup yields CDR1 SGHNT and CDR2 YENEEA. CDR3 DNA sequence: TGTGCCAGCAGCCAATACTCTGCCCTGGGACAGAACAATGAGCAGTTCTTC. It yields the protein CASSQYSALGQNNEQFF. The full variable domain, with the rest looked up from reference TRBV11-3 and TRBJ2-1, is EAGVVQSPRYKIIEKKQPVAFWCNPISGHNTLYWYLQNLGQGPELLIRYENEEAVDDSQLPKDRFSAERLKGVDSTLKIQPAELGDSAVYLCASSQYSALGQNNEQFFGPGTRLTVL.

The chain couples TRBV27 to TRBJ2-1; a weak D match, TRBD1 (5 bases). V was shortened by 4 bases and J by 5 bases, with 15 bases between the two germline ends. The germline CDR1 and CDR2 sequences are MNHEY and SMNVEV (reference sequence). The CDR3 runs 15 residues. CDR3 nucleotide sequence: TGTGCCAGCAGTTATGCAGGGAATTTACACAATGAGCAGTTCTTC. Its translation: CASSYAGNLHNEQFF.

This sequence joins TRBV21-1 and TRBJ1-1; the D call TRBD1 from the table was never checked on the DNA. TRBV21-1 represents a pseudogene. The CDR3 has 20 amino acids. The CDR3 protein is CASSFRSLGQGAVMDTEAFF. DNA of the CDR3: TGTGCCAGCAGCTTTCGCTCTCTGGGACAGGGGGCAGTTATGGACACTGAAGCTTTCTTT.

The chain carries TRBV30 and TRBJ1-4; D unclear. In germline, CDR1 is GTSNPN, CDR2 SVGIG (reference sequence). V lost 0 bases to trimming and J lost 13 bases, with 12 bases between them. The CDR3 totals 12 residues. The CDR3 DNA is TGTGCCTGGAGTGTACCCCGCCACTCACTGTTTTTT. Its translation: CAWSVPRHSLFF.

The V gene is TRBV15, the J gene TRBJ2-2; D not certain. Per the germline V gene, CDR1 is LNHNV and CDR2 is YYDKDF (reference sequence). The CDR3 runs 14 residues. V was cut by 0 bases and J by 1 base, with 3 bases left in between. CDR3 coding DNA: TGTGCCACCAGCAGAGATCAGAACACCGGGGAGCTGTTTTTT. It codes for CATSRDQNTGELFF.

The rearrangement uses TRBV28 and TRBJ1-2, with 12 bases identical to TRBD1. Germline V gene sequence: CDR1 MDHEN, CDR2 SYDVKM. Trimming at V came to 8 bases and at J to 7 bases, leaving 14 bases not matched to a gene. The CDR3 runs 16 residues. The CDR3 DNA follows: TGTGCCAGCGCCGCCGGGACAGGGGGCTCCGCGGGTGGCTACACCTTC. This encodes CASAAGTGGSAGGYTF.

This chain joins TRBV5-4 and TRBJ2-1; D may be TRBD1 (5 bases). The CDR3 has 13 amino acids. Germline lookup yields CDR1 SGHNT and CDR2 YYREEE (reference sequence). Trimming stripped 4 bases from V and 5 bases from J, with 10 bases between. In nucleotides, the CDR3 is TGTGCCAGCAGCCGAGACAGAAACAATGAGCAGTTCTTC. Translated: CASSRDRNNEQFF.

This clone was recorded a few times. The chain uses TRBV5-6 and TRBJ2-4, with D maybe TRBD1 (5 bases). There are 13 residues in the CDR3. Per the germline V gene, CDR1 is SGHDT and CDR2 is YYEEEE. The V and J ends lost 2 bases and 8 bases respectively, with 11 bases between them. The CDR3 DNA sequence: TGTGCCAGCAGCTTTGCAGGGATGGACATTCAGTACTTC. Encoded protein: CASSFAGMDIQYF.

The chain couples TRBV28 to TRBJ2-7, with 7 bases matching TRBD2. Per the germline V gene, CDR1 is MDHEN and CDR2 is SYDVKM. This CDR3 spans 16 amino acids. V was clipped by 3 bases and J by 2 bases; unmatched bases: 10. This chain's CDR3 is CASSFSGTLNPYEQYF. In DNA, the CDR3 is TGTGCCAGCAGTTTCAGCGGGACTCTCAATCCCTACGAGCAGTACTTC.

The V and J genes are TRBV4-2 and TRBJ2-5; D may be TRBD1 (6 bases). Between the trimmed V and J ends, which lost 4 bases and 2 bases, there was a span of 11 bases. The CDR3 loop spans 14 amino acids. Germline CDR1 and CDR2: LGHNA and YNFKEQ. CDR3 amino acids: CASSLRQEQETQYF. As DNA, the CDR3 is TGTGCCAGCAGCCTCAGACAGGAACAAGAGACCCAGTACTTC.

V and J are TRBV18 and TRBJ2-2; D not certain. This CDR3 is 13 amino acids long. Germline-derived CDR1 and CDR2 are KGHSH and LQKENI. V gave up 3 bases and J gave up 3 bases, with 5 bases separating them. This chain's CDR3 is CASSPPHTGELFF. In DNA form, the CDR3 reads TGTGCCAGCTCACCTCCTCACACCGGGGAGCTGTTTTTT.

The chain uses TRBV19 and TRBJ1-1, with a possible D match to TRBD1 (5 bases). CDR3 length: 15 amino acids. In germline, CDR1 is LNHDA, CDR2 SQIVND (reference sequence). V shed 4 bases and J shed 1 base, with 13 bases lying between them. The CDR3 loop reads CASSTTGLANTEAFF. CDR3 coding DNA: TGTGCCAGTAGTACCACGGGACTCGCGAACACTGAAGCTTTCTTT.

This sequence joins TRBV7-3 and TRBJ2-3; TRBD1 aligns across 7 bases. The CDR3 has 16 residues. Germline CDR1 reads SGHTA; CDR2 reads FQGTGA. Losses at the gene ends were 5 bases for V and 3 bases for J; bases not matched to a gene: 11. The CDR3 sequence: CASSLHLTGITDTQYF. The CDR3 DNA reads as TGTGCCAGCAGCCTGCACCTGACAGGGATAACAGATACGCAGTATTTT.

The V call is TRBV5-8, the J call TRBJ1-5, with 11 bases identical to TRBD1. Losses at the gene ends were 4 bases for V and 7 bases for J; bases not matched to a gene: 7. This CDR3 region has 15 residues. Looked up from germline, CDR1 is SGHTS and CDR2 is YDEGEE. The CDR3 nucleotides are TGTGCCAGCAGCCGGACAGGGGGCGATTGGCAGCCCCAGCATTTT. Protein: CASSRTGGDWQPQHF.

The CDR3 region is CASSRTGNNQPQHF. In nucleotides, the CDR3 is TGTGCCAGCAGCCGGACAGGGAACAATCAGCCCCAGCATTTT. The J gene is TRBJ1-5, the V gene TRBV9, with 8 bases that match TRBD1. Germline V lookup: CDR1 SGDLS, CDR2 YYNGEE. The CDR3 is 14 residues long. J lost 3 bases, V lost 4 bases, and 3 bases had no gene match.

This rearrangement joins TRBV5-6 to TRBJ1-2, with 7 bases matching TRBD1. Trimming at V came to 0 bases and at J to 0 bases, leaving 2 bases not matched to a gene. CDR1 and CDR2 from the germline V gene are SGHDT and YYEEEE. This CDR3 has 15 residues. Written as DNA, the CDR3 is TGTGCCAGCAGCTTGGGGGGACAGACTAACTATGGCTACACCTTC. This codes for CASSLGGQTNYGYTF.

The V call is TRBV28, the J call TRBJ1-1, with 9 nucleotides matching TRBD1. Per the germline V gene, CDR1 is MDHEN and CDR2 is SYDVKM. The CDR3 consists of 15 residues. Germline trimming cut 2 bases from V and 3 bases from J; bases unmatched to any gene: 4. Here the CDR3 DNA reads TGTGCCAGCAGTTTACTGGACAGGGGCGACACTGAAGCTTTCTTT. It translates to CASSLLDRGDTEAFF. The full variable domain, with the rest looked up from reference TRBV28 and TRBJ1-1, is DVKVTQSSRYLVKRTGEKVFLECVQDMDHENMFWYRQDPGLGLRLIYFSYDVKMKEKGDIPEGYSVSREKKERFSLILESASTNQTSMYLCASSLLDRGDTEAFFGQGTRLTVV.

This sequence joins TRBV5-1 and TRBJ1-2, with 8 positions matching TRBD1. The CDR3 totals 15 residues. The ends lost 3 bases at V and 9 bases at J; junction bases unmatched: 13. Germline V CDR1 and CDR2: SGHRS, YFSETQ. Written as DNA, the CDR3 is TGCGCCAGCAGCTCTGGACAGGGAGGTTTCATGAGCTACACCTTC. As protein: CASSSGQGGFMSYTF.